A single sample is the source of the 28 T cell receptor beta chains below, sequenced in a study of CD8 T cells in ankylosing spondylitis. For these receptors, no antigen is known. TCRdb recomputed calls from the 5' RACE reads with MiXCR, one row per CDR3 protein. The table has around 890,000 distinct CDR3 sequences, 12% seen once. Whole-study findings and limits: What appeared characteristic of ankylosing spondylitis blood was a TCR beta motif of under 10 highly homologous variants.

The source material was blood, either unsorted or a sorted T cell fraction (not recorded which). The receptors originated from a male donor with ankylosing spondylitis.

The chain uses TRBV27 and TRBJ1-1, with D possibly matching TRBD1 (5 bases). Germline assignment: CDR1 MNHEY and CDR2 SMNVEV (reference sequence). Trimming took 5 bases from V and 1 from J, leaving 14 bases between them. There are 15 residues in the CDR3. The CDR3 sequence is CASSRWGTKNTEAFF. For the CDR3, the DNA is TGTGCCAGCAGTAGATGGGGGACGAAGAACACTGAAGCTTTCTTT.

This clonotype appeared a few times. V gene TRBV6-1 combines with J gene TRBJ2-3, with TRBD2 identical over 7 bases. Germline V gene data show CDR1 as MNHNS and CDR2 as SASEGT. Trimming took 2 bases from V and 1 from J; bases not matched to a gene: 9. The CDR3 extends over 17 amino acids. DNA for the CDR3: TGTGCCAGCAGTGAACCGGCGGGGGATGGCGGCACAGATACGCAGTATTTT. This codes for CASSEPAGDGGTDTQYF.

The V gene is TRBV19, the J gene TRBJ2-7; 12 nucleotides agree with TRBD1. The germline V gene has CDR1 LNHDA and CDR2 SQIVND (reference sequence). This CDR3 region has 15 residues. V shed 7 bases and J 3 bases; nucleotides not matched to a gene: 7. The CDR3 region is CASKRDRGLFYEQYF. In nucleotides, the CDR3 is TGTGCCAGTAAACGGGACAGGGGGCTTTTCTACGAGCAGTACTTC.

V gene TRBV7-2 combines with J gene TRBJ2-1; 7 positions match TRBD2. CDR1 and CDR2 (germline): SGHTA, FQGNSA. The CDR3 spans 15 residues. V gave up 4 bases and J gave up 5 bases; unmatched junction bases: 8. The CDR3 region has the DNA TGTGCCAGCAGCTCGAGACTAGCAGAAAACAATGAGCAGTTCTTC. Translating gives CASSSRLAENNEQFF.

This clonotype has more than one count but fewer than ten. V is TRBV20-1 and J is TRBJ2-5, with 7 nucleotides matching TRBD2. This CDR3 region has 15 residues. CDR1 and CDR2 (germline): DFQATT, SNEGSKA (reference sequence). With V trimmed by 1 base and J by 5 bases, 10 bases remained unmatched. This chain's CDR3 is CSARVSSGPWETQYF. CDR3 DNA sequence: TGCAGTGCTAGAGTCTCTAGCGGCCCATGGGAGACCCAGTACTTC.

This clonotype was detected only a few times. CDR3 DNA: TGTGCCAGCAGTTACTCGTGGGTTGCTGGAAACACCATATATTTT. This gives the protein CASSYSWVAGNTIYF. The chain recombines TRBV6-5 with TRBJ1-3; D remains ambiguous. Trimming removed 0 bases from V and 2 bases from J, with 8 bases in between. The CDR3 is 15 amino acids. Per the germline V gene, CDR1 is MNHEY and CDR2 is SVGAGI.

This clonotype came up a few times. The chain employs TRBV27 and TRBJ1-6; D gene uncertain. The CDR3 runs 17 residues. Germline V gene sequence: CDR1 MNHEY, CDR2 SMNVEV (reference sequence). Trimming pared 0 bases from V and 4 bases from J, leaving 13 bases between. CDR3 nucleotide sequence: TGTGCCAGCAGTTTATCGCGGACCGAACTTTATAATTCACCCCTCCACTTT. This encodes CASSLSRTELYNSPLHF.

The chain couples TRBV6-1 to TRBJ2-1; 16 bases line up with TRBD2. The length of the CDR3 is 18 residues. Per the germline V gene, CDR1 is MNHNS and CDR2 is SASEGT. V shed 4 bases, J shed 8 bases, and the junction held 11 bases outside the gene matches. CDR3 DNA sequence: TGTGCCAGCAGTGGCGGGACTAGCGGGAGGGCCGACTTTTATGAGCAGTTCTTC. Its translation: CASSGGTSGRADFYEQFF.

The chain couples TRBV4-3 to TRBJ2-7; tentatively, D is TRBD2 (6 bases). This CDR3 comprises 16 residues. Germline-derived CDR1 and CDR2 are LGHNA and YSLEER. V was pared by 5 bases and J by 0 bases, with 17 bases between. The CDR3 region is CASSLGTHGLSYEQYF. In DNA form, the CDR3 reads TGCGCCAGCAGCTTAGGGACTCACGGACTCTCCTACGAGCAGTACTTC.

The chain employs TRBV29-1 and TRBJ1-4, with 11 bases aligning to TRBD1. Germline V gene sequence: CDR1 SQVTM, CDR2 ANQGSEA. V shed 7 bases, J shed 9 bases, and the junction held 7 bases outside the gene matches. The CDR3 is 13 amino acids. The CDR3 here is CSAQGDRGKKLFF. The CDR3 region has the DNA TGCAGCGCCCAAGGGGACAGGGGGAAAAAACTGTTTTTT.

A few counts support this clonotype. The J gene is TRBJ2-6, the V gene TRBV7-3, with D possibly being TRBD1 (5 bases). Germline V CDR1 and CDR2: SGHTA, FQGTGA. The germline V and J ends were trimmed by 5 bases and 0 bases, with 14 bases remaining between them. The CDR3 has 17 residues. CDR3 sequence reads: CASSVDSSGSGANVLTF. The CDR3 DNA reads TGTGCCAGCAGCGTTGACAGCTCCGGCTCTGGGGCCAACGTCCTGACTTTC.

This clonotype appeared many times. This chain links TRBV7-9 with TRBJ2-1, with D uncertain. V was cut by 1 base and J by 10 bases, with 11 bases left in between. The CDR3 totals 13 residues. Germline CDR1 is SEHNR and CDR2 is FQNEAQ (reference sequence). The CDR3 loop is CASSLVALGEQFF. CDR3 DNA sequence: TGTGCCAGCAGCTTAGTAGCCCTCGGGGAGCAGTTCTTC.

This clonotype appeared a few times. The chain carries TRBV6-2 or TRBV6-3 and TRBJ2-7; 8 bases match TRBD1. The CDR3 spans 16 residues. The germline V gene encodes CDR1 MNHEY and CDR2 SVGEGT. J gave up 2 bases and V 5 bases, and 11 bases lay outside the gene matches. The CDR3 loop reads CASSRRGQGRPYEQYF. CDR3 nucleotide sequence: TGTGCCAGCAGTCGACGAGGACAGGGAAGACCCTACGAGCAGTACTTC.

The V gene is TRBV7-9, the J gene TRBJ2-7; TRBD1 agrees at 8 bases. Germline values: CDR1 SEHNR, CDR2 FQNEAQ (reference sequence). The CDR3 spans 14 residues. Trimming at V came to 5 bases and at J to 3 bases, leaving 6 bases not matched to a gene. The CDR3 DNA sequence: TGTGCCAGCAGCAAAGGACAGGGCATCTACGAGCAGTACTTC. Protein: CASSKGQGIYEQYF.

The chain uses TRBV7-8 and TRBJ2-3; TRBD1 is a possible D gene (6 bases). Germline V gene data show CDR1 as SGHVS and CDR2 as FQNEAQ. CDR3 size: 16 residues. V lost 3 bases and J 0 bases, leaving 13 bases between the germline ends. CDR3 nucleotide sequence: TGTGCCAGCAGCTTCAGAGGGGGAACTAGCACAGATACGCAGTATTTT. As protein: CASSFRGGTSTDTQYF. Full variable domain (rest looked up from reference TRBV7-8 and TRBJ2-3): GAGVSQSPRYKVAKRGQDVALRCDPISGHVSLFWYQQALGQGPEFLTYFQNEAQLDKSGLPSDRFFAERPEGSVSTLKIQRTQQEDSAVYLCASSFRGGTSTDTQYFGPGTRLTVL.

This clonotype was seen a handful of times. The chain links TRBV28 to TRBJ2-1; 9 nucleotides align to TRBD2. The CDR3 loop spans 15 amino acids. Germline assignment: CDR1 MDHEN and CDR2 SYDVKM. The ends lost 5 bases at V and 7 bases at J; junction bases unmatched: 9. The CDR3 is CASSPIAGERNEQFF. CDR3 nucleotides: TGTGCCAGCAGTCCTATAGCGGGAGAAAGGAATGAGCAGTTCTTC.

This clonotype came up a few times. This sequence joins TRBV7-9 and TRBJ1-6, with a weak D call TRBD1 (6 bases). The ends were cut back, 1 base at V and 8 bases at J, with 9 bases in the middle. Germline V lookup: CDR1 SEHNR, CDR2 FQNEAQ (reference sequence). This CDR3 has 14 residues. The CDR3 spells CASSLGGPYSPLHF. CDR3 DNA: TGTGCCAGCAGCTTAGGGGGGCCCTATTCACCCCTCCACTTT. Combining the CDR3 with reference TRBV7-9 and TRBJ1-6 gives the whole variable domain DTGVSQNPRHKITKRGQNVTFRCDPISEHNRLYWYRQTLGQGPEFLTYFQNEAQLEKSRLLSDRFSAERPKGSFSTLEIQRTEQGDSAMYLCASSLGGPYSPLHFGNGTRLTVT.

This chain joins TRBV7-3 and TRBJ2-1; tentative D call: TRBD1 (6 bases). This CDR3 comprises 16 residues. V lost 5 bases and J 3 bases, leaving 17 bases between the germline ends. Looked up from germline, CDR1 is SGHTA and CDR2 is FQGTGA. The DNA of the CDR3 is TGTGCCAGCAGCCGTCACACAGGGACCATCTACAATGAGCAGTTCTTC. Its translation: CASSRHTGTIYNEQFF. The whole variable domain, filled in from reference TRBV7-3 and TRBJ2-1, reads GAGVSQTPSNKVTEKGKYVELRCDPISGHTALYWYRQSLGQGPEFLIYFQGTGAADDSGLPNDRFFAVRPEGSVSTLKIQRTERGDSAVYLCASSRHTGTIYNEQFFGPGTRLTVL.

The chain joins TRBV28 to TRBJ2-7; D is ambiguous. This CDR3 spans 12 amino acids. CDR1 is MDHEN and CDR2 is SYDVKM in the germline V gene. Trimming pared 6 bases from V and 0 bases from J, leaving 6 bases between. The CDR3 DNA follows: TGTGCCAGCAGAGGCCCCTCCTACGAGCAGTACTTC. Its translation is CASRGPSYEQYF.

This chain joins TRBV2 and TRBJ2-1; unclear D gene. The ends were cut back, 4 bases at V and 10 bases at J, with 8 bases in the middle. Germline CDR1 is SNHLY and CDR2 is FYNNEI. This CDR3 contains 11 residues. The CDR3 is CASSAVWEQFF. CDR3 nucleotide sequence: TGTGCCAGCAGTGCCGTGTGGGAGCAGTTCTTC.

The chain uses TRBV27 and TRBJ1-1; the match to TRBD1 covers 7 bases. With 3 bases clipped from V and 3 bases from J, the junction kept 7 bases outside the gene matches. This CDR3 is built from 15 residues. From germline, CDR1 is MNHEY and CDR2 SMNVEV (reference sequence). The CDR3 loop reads CASSFGQGGDTEAFF. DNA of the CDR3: TGTGCCAGCAGTTTCGGTCAGGGGGGGGACACTGAAGCTTTCTTT.

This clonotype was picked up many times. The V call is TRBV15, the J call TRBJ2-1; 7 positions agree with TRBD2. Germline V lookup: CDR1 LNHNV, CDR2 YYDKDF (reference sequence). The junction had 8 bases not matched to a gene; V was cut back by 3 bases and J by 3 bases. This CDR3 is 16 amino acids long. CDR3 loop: CATSSGILAYYNEQFF. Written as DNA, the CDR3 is TGTGCCACCAGCAGTGGTATACTAGCGTACTACAATGAGCAGTTCTTC. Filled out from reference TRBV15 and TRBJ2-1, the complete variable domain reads DAMVIQNPRYQVTQFGKPVTLSCSQTLNHNVMYWYQQKSSQAPKLLFHYYDKDFNNEADTPDNFQSRRPNTSFCFLDIRSPGLGDTAMYLCATSSGILAYYNEQFFGPGTRLTVL.

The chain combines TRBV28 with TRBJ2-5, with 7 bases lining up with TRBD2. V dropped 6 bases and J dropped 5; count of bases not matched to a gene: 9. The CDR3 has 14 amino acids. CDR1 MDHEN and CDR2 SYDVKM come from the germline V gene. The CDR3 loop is CASRPHGLGETQYF. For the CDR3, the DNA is TGTGCCAGCAGACCCCACGGACTAGGGGAGACCCAGTACTTC.

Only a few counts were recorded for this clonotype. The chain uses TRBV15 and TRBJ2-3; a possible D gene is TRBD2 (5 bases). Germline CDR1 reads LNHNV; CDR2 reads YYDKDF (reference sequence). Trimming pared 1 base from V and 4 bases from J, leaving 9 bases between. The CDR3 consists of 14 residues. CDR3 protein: CATSRVGRADTQYF. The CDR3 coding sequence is TGTGCCACCAGCAGAGTAGGGAGAGCAGATACGCAGTATTTT.

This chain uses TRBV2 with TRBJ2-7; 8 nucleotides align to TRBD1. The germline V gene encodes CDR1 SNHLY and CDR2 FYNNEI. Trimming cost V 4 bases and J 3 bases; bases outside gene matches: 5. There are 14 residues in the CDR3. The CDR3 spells CASSARTGHYEQYF. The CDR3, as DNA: TGTGCCAGCAGTGCGAGGACAGGGCACTACGAGCAGTACTTC.

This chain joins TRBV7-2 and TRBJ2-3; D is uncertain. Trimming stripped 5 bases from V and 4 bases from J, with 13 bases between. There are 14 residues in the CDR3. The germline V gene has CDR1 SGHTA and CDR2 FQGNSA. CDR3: CASSPQYRSDTQYF. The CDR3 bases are TGTGCCAGCAGCCCACAGTATAGGTCAGATACGCAGTATTTT.

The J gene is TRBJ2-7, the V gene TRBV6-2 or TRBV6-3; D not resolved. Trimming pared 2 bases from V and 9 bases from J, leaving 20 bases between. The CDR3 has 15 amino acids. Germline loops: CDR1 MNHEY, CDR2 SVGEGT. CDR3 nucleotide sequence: TGTGCCAGCAGTTACCTCCAGGTTGCCACCCTCGGGCAGTACTTC. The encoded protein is CASSYLQVATLGQYF.

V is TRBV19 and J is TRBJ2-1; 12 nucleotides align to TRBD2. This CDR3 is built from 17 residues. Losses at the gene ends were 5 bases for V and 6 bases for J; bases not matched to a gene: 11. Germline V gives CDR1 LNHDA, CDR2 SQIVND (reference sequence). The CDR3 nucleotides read TGTGCCAGTAGTGCGACTAGCGGGGGATCCTTGGGCAATGAGCAGTTCTTC. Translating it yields CASSATSGGSLGNEQFF.